The entry below describes one TCR beta chain. The specificity of this receptor is unknown. One end of the junction varies from germline; a read error may be responsible. The germline V gene sets CDR1 to SGHAT and CDR2 to FQNNGV. Including the terminal cysteine and phenylalanine, the CDR3 comprises 13 residues. The only DNA kept is the CDR3, 39 bases in frame from the first base. At diagnosis, peripheral blood, uninvolved tumor-adjacent lung and tumor were collected and were preserved as a mix of fresh-frozen and FFPE material. Blood samples were analyzed as peripheral blood mononuclear cells for TCR repertoire profiling. The data were taken from a study of T cells in localized non-small cell lung cancer (dated by TCRdb to 2018 to 2021). For the wider study: The study examined T cell repertoires in under 300 patients with early-stage NSCLC and compared tumors with uninvolved tumor-adjacent lungs. Of the NSCLC patients, 120 to 150 were male and roughly 100 were female, and the mean age was around 70 years. The cohort was made up of around 250 treatment-naive NSCLC patients whose localized lung tumors had been resected.

Results and caveats for the whole study, not just this receptor: Of the top 100 tumor clones, a median of 57 were detected in paired uninvolved adjacent lung; approximately 30 were also among that lung's top 100. Higher T cell density in blood was associated with longer overall survival, whereas higher clonality in adjacent lung was associated with shorter survival. Because multi-region tumor sequencing was not done, intratumor heterogeneity could not be ruled out. Uninvolved tumor-adjacent lung showed the highest T cell clonality, higher than tumor, which suggests more focused antigenic responses in the uninvolved tumor-adjacent lung. Because the study design was exploratory, TCR variables were selected using unadjusted p-values without false-discovery rate correction.

The immunoSEQ Assay was used to sequence TCR beta CDR3 regions from DNA. The paper's processing steps were these. To compute T cell density, TCR beta template counts were normalized to usable DNA, which was estimated by amplifying housekeeping genes. Using the preseqR package, richness was estimated by extrapolating to 120,000 templates for tissue samples and 400,000 templates for PBMC samples. Clonality was defined as one minus Pielou's evenness. To identify tissue-enriched TCRs, differential abundance testing was run on productive amino-acid clonotypes with a minimum total count of 5 and an alpha of 0.1. The Jaccard Index and the Morisita Overlap Index were used to measure repertoire overlap between compartments. GLIPH grouped TCR beta CDR3s together with public tetramer-defined viral CDR3s, and a viral motif had to include at least three viral sequences and show V-gene enrichment. TCRdb stores this immuneACCESS table with in-frame sequences only. Part of the clones is absent; in the studies checked, under half of the shortfall reflects unresolved V genes, and no reason is known for the rest. V and J calls and clone size are copied from that table; D and trimming were computed from the DNA. The table for this sample lists under 35,000 clones; over 80% of them were counted only once. Roughly 4% of the sample is held by the ten biggest clonotypes.

The chain links TRBV11-2 with TRBJ2-5, with a tentative D gene TRBD2 over 6 matching bases. The TCR was taken from a woman between 40 and 69 years old with stage III lung adenocarcinoma. The source material was peripheral blood mononuclear cells, sampled before any cancer treatment. This receptor has the CDR3 CASSLSSAGYGDF. The nucleotides are TGTGCCAGCAGCTTAAGTTCCGCGGGATATGGGGACTTC.